This TCR beta chain was recovered during a study of T cells in women clearing cervical HPV infection listed by TCRdb under 2018. Study-wide context: The cases were approximately 23 women with histologically confirmed HPV16-related CIN3 or worse, and 2 of those women had invasive cancers. Controls were around 23 women whose single incident HPV16 infection cleared within 12 months without precancer or cancer developing. Blood from cases was collected at the visit where the lesion was first found, while blood from controls was collected once the infection could no longer be detected. For cases, a median interval of about 140 days, with an interquartile range of 90 to 200 days, was observed between lesion detection and blood sampling. Since only a few of the women had HLA typing available, the possibility that HLA type was acting as a confounder could not be ruled out. This exploratory proof-of-principle case-control study, nested within the Guanacaste HPV Natural History Study in Costa Rica, compared TCR repertoires among women with different cervical HPV16 outcomes. Cases and controls were matched on year of sample collection and on age within five years. Cases had a median age of roughly 35 years compared with 38 for controls, and baseline characteristics showed no significant differences between the groups. In the parent cohort, 9,500 to 13,000 women aged 18 or older were enrolled in Guanacaste, Costa Rica, during about 1993 to 1995 and then followed for seven years. Quality controls consisted of five blinded duplicates per group, for a total of about 60 samples made up of 50 participants and roughly ten replicates.

Points on this clone: This receptor's antigen is unknown. The DNA ends 3 residues before the CDR3 does, and the rest of the CDR3 is filled in from the germline J gene.

Every participant had a single incident cervical HPV16 infection, and women with prevalent HPV16 infections were excluded. Cervical HPV DNA was detected with MY09/MY11 PCR, and genotyping was done by dot-blot hybridization. Roughly 14 mL of heparinized blood was centrifuged, after which the buffy coat was aliquoted, frozen at -30 degrees C, and then stored at -80 degrees C. QIAGEN kits were used to extract genomic DNA from buffy coat specimens. Using the immunoSEQ assay, multiplex PCR amplified TCR beta CDR3 regions from an average of approximately 1,200 ng of genomic DNA per sample. To correct primer bias, the assay used a complete synthetic TCR repertoire to set an amplification baseline. Amplicons were sequenced on the Illumina platform. From the authors' description of their analysis: Sequences were error-corrected by clustering with frequency ratios and a modified nearest-neighbor algorithm and were then analyzed in the immunoSEQ Analyzer with IMGT gene definitions. TCR richness and evenness were averaged over 20 rarefaction repeats at each rarefaction depth, excluding samples with fewer sequences than the depth. Wilcoxon rank sum tests with FDR correction were used to compare V, D and J gene relative abundances between the groups. In the blinded duplicates, the intraclass correlation was approximately 96% for TCR richness and averaged about 80% across over 65 gene segments. Here the immuneACCESS table is served through TCRdb, limited to in-frame sequences with V and J called. Missing clones are a known gap in these copies; in checked studies unresolved V genes cover under half, and the rest lacks a known reason. The V and J calls and clone size are taken from that table; D and trimming were inferred from the DNA. The table of this sample itemizes 25,000 to 35,000 clones. The ten largest clones represent about 6.4% of the sample.

The investigation overall reported the following: Cases had lower TRBV6-7 relative abundance than controls (roughly 0.12% versus 0.17%; Bonferroni P = 0.0008). TCR repertoire richness was significantly higher in CIN3+ cases than in controls across sequencing depths, while evenness did not differ. Cases were distinguished from controls with an estimated AUC of over 0.75 by random forest classifiers combining richness and V gene abundances. The cross-sectional design could not show whether the associations came before the infection or were a result of it, and neither effector/memory subsets nor HPV-specific T cells were isolated. T-cell numbers per sample were unknown, so richness differences could reflect varying T-cell content rather than repertoire biology.

The germline V gene provides CDR1 SGHTA and CDR2 FQGTGA. Reading from cysteine to phenylalanine, the CDR3 counts 15 amino acids. The CDR3 was read in part: 36 bases, with the frame set at base 1. The V and J ends are trimmed by 1 base and 7 bases, leaving 14 bases between them. Sequencing input: blood buffy coat. In this chain, TRBV7-3 is recombined with TRBJ2-1; TRBD1 is perhaps the D gene, given 5 matching bases. The sequence came from a woman aged 18-70 years with a cervical HPV16 infection that either progressed to CIN3+ or cleared (not recorded which). The CDR3 in this case is CASSLIPGLGNEQFF. The sequenced CDR3 bases are TGTGCCAGCAGCTTAATTCCAGGGCTCGGGAATGAG.